One sample yielded the 17 T cell receptor beta chains listed below, sequenced in a study of cytomegalovirus exposure and HLA in healthy donors. Assay: immunoSEQ multiplex PCR; the TCRdb copy retains only in-frame clones and omits some. Of some 150,000 clones in the sample, about 88% were seen once. The sample was PBMCs. Source of these receptors: a man between 18 and 29 years old in good health and CMV-seropositive.

The V gene is TRBV4-1, the J gene TRBJ2-2; weak D call: TRBD2 (5 bases). Trimming left V 0 bases short and J 0 bases short, with 5 bases between. The CDR3 is 15 residues long. From germline, CDR1 is MGHRA and CDR2 YSYEKL. CDR3 nucleotide sequence: TGCGCCAGCAGCCAAGAGAGGGCGAACACCGGGGAGCTGTTTTTT. Translating it yields CASSQERANTGELFF.

This clone showed up just once. The chain combines TRBV4-3 with TRBJ2-5; weak D call: TRBD2 (6 bases). Between the trimmed V and J ends, which lost 0 bases and 5 bases, there was a span of 7 bases. Germline values: CDR1 LGHNA, CDR2 YSLEER. This CDR3 has 13 residues. The DNA for the CDR3 is TGCGCCAGCAGCCAAGATCGGGGGGAGACCCAGTACTTC. Amino acid sequence: CASSQDRGETQYF.

The rearrangement links TRBV6-5 to TRBJ2-7; 12 bases match TRBD1. Germline trimming cut 2 bases from V and 7 bases from J; bases unmatched to any gene: 6. The CDR3 totals 15 residues. Germline V gene lookup returns CDR1 MNHEY and CDR2 SVGAGI. CDR3 DNA sequence: TGTGCCAGCAGTTACCGGGACAGGGGGCGGTTTGAGCAGTACTTC. It translates to CASSYRDRGRFEQYF.

The chain combines TRBV6-6 with TRBJ2-1, with TRBD2 matching over 11 bases. Germline trimming cut 4 bases from V and 7 bases from J; bases unmatched to any gene: 3. Germline CDR1 MNHNY, CDR2 SVGAGI (reference sequence). The CDR3 runs 14 residues. This chain's CDR3 is CASSLLAGENEQFF. The CDR3 DNA follows: TGTGCCAGCAGTTTACTAGCGGGAGAGAATGAGCAGTTCTTC.

This clone was found a few times. This chain links TRBV9 with TRBJ2-7; 7 positions agree with TRBD2. The CDR3 has 16 residues. CDR1 and CDR2 (germline): SGDLS, YYNGEE. With V trimmed by 0 bases and J by 2 bases, 8 bases remained unmatched. The CDR3 reads CASSVDGAGSPYEQYF. In DNA form, the CDR3 reads TGTGCCAGCAGCGTAGACGGAGCGGGGTCCCCCTACGAGCAGTACTTC. The entire variable domain, with the rest obtained from reference TRBV9 and TRBJ2-7, is as follows: DSGVTQTPKHLITATGQRVTLRCSPRSGDLSVYWYQQSLDQGLQFLIQYYNGEERAKGNILERFSAQQFPDLHSELNLSSLELGDSALYFCASSVDGAGSPYEQYFGPGTRLTVT.

The V gene is TRBV5-8, the J gene TRBJ2-5; TRBD1 matches at 7 bases. Germline CDR1 reads SGHTS; CDR2 reads YDEGEE. V lost 0 bases, J lost 1 base, and 3 bases stayed unmatched. This CDR3 has 15 amino acids. CDR3 nucleotides: TGTGCCAGCAGCTTGGCAGCAGGGGGCCAAGAGACCCAGTACTTC. Protein: CASSLAAGGQETQYF.

This clone was found once. This chain links TRBV25-1 with TRBJ2-5, with TRBD2 identical over 9 bases. CDR3 length: 15 residues. The trim removed 4 bases at V and 5 bases at J, leaving 8 bases unmatched. The germline CDR1 and CDR2 sequences are MGHDK and SYGVNS. The CDR3 sequence is CASSGLAGLWETQYF. The CDR3 DNA is TGTGCCAGCAGTGGGCTAGCGGGACTGTGGGAGACCCAGTACTTC.

The chain employs TRBV5-4 and TRBJ1-2; 7 bases agree with TRBD1. There are 13 residues in the CDR3. J was trimmed by 4 bases and V by 4 bases; bases with no gene match: 4. The germline V gene has CDR1 SGHNT and CDR2 YYREEE (reference sequence). CDR3 region: CASSQGQLYGYTF. In DNA, the CDR3 is TGTGCCAGCAGCCAGGGACAGCTCTATGGCTACACCTTC.

The rearrangement links TRBV11-2 to TRBJ2-2, with D tentatively TRBD2 (5 bases). This CDR3 is built from 15 residues. Germline V CDR1 and CDR2: SGHAT, FQNNGV. V lost 5 bases and J lost 1, with 11 bases in between. CDR3 in amino acids: CASSPRTQNTGELFF. The DNA for the CDR3 is TGTGCCAGCAGCCCGAGGACTCAGAACACCGGGGAGCTGTTTTTT.

The chain combines TRBV2 with TRBJ2-3; 13 bases fit TRBD2. V lost 7 bases to trimming and J lost 4 bases; unmatched junction nucleotides: 8. The CDR3 is 16 amino acids. The germline gives CDR1 SNHLY, CDR2 FYNNEI. The CDR3 DNA is TGTGCCAGCAAATTTCGACTAGCGGGAGGACCAGATACGCAGTATTTT. Translating gives CASKFRLAGGPDTQYF.

The chain combines TRBV11-2 with TRBJ1-2; TRBD1 is a possible D gene (5 bases). The germline V and J ends were trimmed by 7 bases and 3 bases, with 12 bases remaining between them. The CDR3 spans 13 residues. Germline CDR1 and CDR2: SGHAT and FQNNGV. The CDR3 region has the DNA TGTGCCAGCACCCAACAGGAGTACTATGGCTACACCTTC. Its protein is CASTQQEYYGYTF.

The rearrangement links TRBV6-5 to TRBJ1-1; 7 nucleotides match TRBD1. The germline gives CDR1 MNHEY, CDR2 SVGAGI. The CDR3 is 13 residues long. The V and J ends lost 5 bases and 3 bases, in that order; junction bases with no gene match: 3. The CDR3 DNA reads TGTGCCAGCAGTACAGGGGCCCACACTGAAGCTTTCTTT. Translating it yields CASSTGAHTEAFF.

The rearrangement joins TRBV11-1 to TRBJ2-3, with D perhaps TRBD2 (6 bases). The V gene lost 5 bases and the J gene lost 1 base, with 13 bases spanning the gap. CDR1 and CDR2 (germline): SGHAT, FQDESV (reference sequence). This CDR3 contains 15 residues. CDR3 coding DNA: TGTGCCAGCAGCGCCAGGGACTCCGGCACAGATACGCAGTATTTT. Translating gives CASSARDSGTDTQYF. Full variable domain (remainder filled in from reference TRBV11-1 and TRBJ2-3): EAEVAQSPRYKITEKSQAVAFWCDPISGHATLYWYRQILGQGPELLVQFQDESVVDDSQLPKDRFSAERLKGVDSTLKIQPAELGDSAMYLCASSARDSGTDTQYFGPGTRLTVL.

The chain links TRBV6-5 to TRBJ1-1, with 8 bases identical to TRBD1. CDR1 and CDR2 from the germline V gene are MNHEY and SVGAGI. With 6 bases clipped from V and 4 bases from J, the junction kept 7 bases outside the gene matches. The CDR3 is 14 residues long. DNA of the CDR3: TGTGCCAGCAGGTACGACAGGGGTATCACTGAAGCTTTCTTT. This gives the protein CASRYDRGITEAFF.

This clone was counted a few times. DNA for the CDR3: TGTGCCAGCAGCCCACAGAAACTAGGGAATGGCGAGCAGTACTTC. It is translated as CASSPQKLGNGEQYF. The rearrangement links TRBV4-2 to TRBJ2-7, with D perhaps matching TRBD2 (5 bases). CDR3 length: 15 amino acids. The ends were cut back, 4 bases at V and 6 bases at J, with 19 bases in the middle. Per germline, CDR1 LGHNA and CDR2 YNFKEQ.

The chain carries TRBV5-8 and TRBJ2-2; the D gene is possibly TRBD1 (5 bases). Trimming pared 0 bases from V and 3 bases from J, leaving 9 bases between. This CDR3 is 15 amino acids long. Germline V gene lookup returns CDR1 SGHTS and CDR2 YDEGEE. CDR3 protein: CASSLGKGYTGELFF. The CDR3 DNA reads as TGTGCCAGCAGCTTGGGGAAGGGGTACACCGGGGAGCTGTTTTTT.

The chain links TRBV4-2 to TRBJ2-1, with 8 positions matching TRBD2. V trimming: 4 bases; J trimming: 6 bases; junction bases outside the gene matches: 11. The germline gives CDR1 LGHNA, CDR2 YNFKEQ. The CDR3 runs 16 residues. DNA for the CDR3: TGTGCCAGCAGCCCACGGGGACTAGTTGAGGGCAATGAGCAGTTCTTC. It codes for CASSPRGLVEGNEQFF.